What follows are 10 T cell receptor beta chains derived from one specimen sequenced in a study of identifying expanded T cells in peripheral blood. This table comes from immunoSEQ multiplex PCR, and its TCRdb copy is limited to in-frame clones, with some not included. Counted here are tens of thousands of clones, 70% to 90% occurring once; the ten biggest clones make up 4% to 4.5%. Sequenced input: blood. The receptors stem from a person aged 18 to 70 in good health.

The chain is built from TRBV30 and TRBJ1-1, with no clear D. V was shortened by 3 bases and J by 5 bases, with 7 bases between the two germline ends. The CDR3 spans 11 residues. Germline loops: CDR1 GTSNPN, CDR2 SVGIG (reference sequence). As DNA, the CDR3 is TGTGCCTGGAGGGCGAGGACTGAAGCTTTCTTT. Amino acids: CAWRARTEAFF.

The genes are TRBV19 and TRBJ2-2, with 9 bases that match TRBD1. V was clipped by 6 bases and J by 4 bases; unmatched bases: 9. The germline gives CDR1 LNHDA, CDR2 SQIVND (reference sequence). This CDR3 has 16 amino acids. The chain's CDR3 is CASRDGQGMRTGELFF. In DNA form, the CDR3 reads TGTGCCAGTAGAGACGGACAGGGGATGCGCACCGGGGAGCTGTTTTTT.

Concerning this clone: One end of the junction varies from germline; a read error may be responsible. The gene calls are TRBV10-3 and TRBJ1-2; 7 positions match TRBD1. Germline assignment: CDR1 ENHRY and CDR2 SYGVKD. The CDR3 is made up of 14 amino acids. CDR3 nucleotide sequence: TGTGCCATCAGTGAGTCGCGGGACAGCTATGGCCACACCTTC. It encodes CAISESRDSYGHTF.

The rearrangement uses TRBV30 and TRBJ1-2; TRBD1 might be the D (6 bases). V lost 2 bases, J lost 8 bases, and 21 bases lay in between. The CDR3 contains 15 residues. Germline CDR1 GTSNPN, CDR2 SVGIG (reference sequence). CDR3 nucleotides: TGTGCCTGGAGTAGGTTGGACAGTCCCCCTAGGGGCTACACCTTC. Protein sequence: CAWSRLDSPPRGYTF.

V and J are TRBV19 and TRBJ2-2; tentatively, D is TRBD1 (7 bases). V dropped 2 bases and J dropped 4 bases, with 11 bases sitting between them. CDR1 LNHDA and CDR2 SQIVND come from the germline V gene (reference sequence). CDR3 length: 15 amino acids. In nucleotides, the CDR3 is TGTGCCAGTAGTATATCAGGGGGGTCCACCGGGGAGCTGTTTTTT. It is translated as CASSISGGSTGELFF.

In this sample, this clone turned up a few times. The rearrangement joins TRBV27 to TRBJ2-7; D is uncertain. CDR1 is MNHEY, CDR2 SMNVEV, per germline (reference sequence). Between the trimmed V and J ends, which lost 7 bases and 3 bases, there was a span of 7 bases. The CDR3 has 11 amino acids. The CDR3 nucleotides are TGTGCCAGCATGGGTCTCTACGAGCAGTACTTC. It is translated as CASMGLYEQYF.

The rearrangement joins TRBV5-1 to TRBJ2-2; perhaps TRBD1 as D (6 bases). There are 14 residues in the CDR3. V lost 0 bases and J 6 bases, leaving 9 bases between the germline ends. The V gene's germline CDR1 is SGHRS and CDR2 YFSETQ. CDR3 nucleotides: TGCGCCAGCAGCTTGGGTACAGGGCCCGGGGAGCTGTTTTTT. This gives the protein CASSLGTGPGELFF.

The J gene is TRBJ2-3, the V gene TRBV9; possible D gene TRBD2, 6 bases. Germline CDR1 SGDLS, CDR2 YYNGEE. This CDR3 has 17 amino acids. Trimming shortened V by 0 bases and J by 0 bases, and 14 bases separated the two germline ends. The CDR3: CASSVATISGSTDTQYF. The CDR3 DNA reads as TGTGCCAGCAGCGTAGCTACGATTAGCGGAAGCACAGATACGCAGTATTTT.

V usage is TRBV10-3 and J usage is TRBJ1-2; TRBD1 matches 8 bases. The CDR3 is 14 amino acids. Germline V gene data show CDR1 as ENHRY and CDR2 as SYGVKD. After removal of 6 bases from V and 1 base from J, the junction contained 4 bases not matched to a gene. The CDR3 nucleotides read TGTGCCATCAGGCCGGGACAGGATAACTATGGCTACACCTTC. Encoded protein: CAIRPGQDNYGYTF.

The rearrangement uses TRBV4-3 and TRBJ2-6; 9 nucleotides align to TRBD1. CDR3 size: 18 residues. After removal of 1 base from V and 4 bases from J, the junction contained 8 bases not matched to a gene. Germline V CDR1 and CDR2: LGHNA, YSLEER. CDR3 region: CASSQGTQGARGANVLTF. As DNA, the CDR3 is TGCGCCAGCAGCCAAGGAACACAGGGGGCGAGAGGGGCCAACGTCCTGACTTTC.